These T cell receptor beta chains were read from a single sample in a study of cytomegalovirus exposure and HLA in healthy donors. The data were produced by immunoSEQ multiplex PCR, yet TCRdb's version contains in-frame clones alone and is incomplete. Found here are 95,000 to 150,000 clones, about 78% of them singletons; the top ten hold approximately 8.2%. Sequenced sample: PBMCs. The receptors were gathered from a woman between 35 and 50 years old in good health and CMV-seropositive. The conserved cysteine and the conserved F or W are not part of the CDR3 here. A D gene is named only where the DNA matches it firmly.

v_call: TRBV9; d_call: NA; cdr3_aa: ASSALGGNTDDTHNEQF
v_call: TRBV7-2; d_call: NA; cdr3_aa: ASSNQGWSYEQY
v_call: TRBV5-4; d_call: TRBD1; cdr3_aa: ASSSKRQGLYEQY
v_call: TRBV5-1; d_call: NA; cdr3_aa: ASSLDGTGELF
v_call: TRBV6-4; d_call: NA; cdr3_aa: ASSDSRGNNTDTQY
v_call: TRBV28; d_call: NA; cdr3_aa: ASSLVTGQLNTEAF
v_call: TRBV27; d_call: NA; cdr3_aa: ASGLSSYEQY
v_call: TRBV5-1; d_call: NA; cdr3_aa: ASSFGGETQY
v_call: TRBV7-9; d_call: TRBD1; cdr3_aa: ASSSNARDRVSYEQY
v_call: TRBV7-9; d_call: NA; cdr3_aa: ASSLLDSNQPQH
v_call: TRBV4-3; d_call: TRBD2; cdr3_aa: ASSQTIGRSYEQY
v_call: TRBV5-1; d_call: TRBD1; cdr3_aa: ASSLDPGGTGELF
v_call: TRBV7-2; d_call: NA; cdr3_aa: ASSIEGVGPLH
v_call: TRBV2; d_call: TRBD1; cdr3_aa: ASSVGQGAPGEQY
v_call: TRBV19; d_call: TRBD2; cdr3_aa: ASERGGPYNEQF
v_call: TRBV2; d_call: NA; cdr3_aa: ASSGSGVNTEAF
v_call: TRBV4-3; d_call: NA; cdr3_aa: ASSQDGGARYGYT
v_call: TRBV2; d_call: NA; cdr3_aa: ASREEAIPANEQF
v_call: TRBV6-6; d_call: TRBD1; cdr3_aa: ASSFQGEDTEAF
v_call: TRBV10-3; d_call: TRBD2; cdr3_aa: AIGDETGGGYEQY
v_call: TRBV6-1; d_call: TRBD1; cdr3_aa: ASSEPGTGMNEQY
v_call: TRBV11-2; d_call: NA; cdr3_aa: ASSSRGETQY
v_call: TRBV7-3; d_call: TRBD1; cdr3_aa: ASSPDRGGYGYT
v_call: TRBV18; d_call: TRBD1; cdr3_aa: ASSPGTGPDYGYT
v_call: TRBV19; d_call: TRBD1; cdr3_aa: ASIGTGPNYGYT
v_call: TRBV19; d_call: NA; cdr3_aa: ASSGTSGYGYT
v_call: TRBV6-5; d_call: NA; cdr3_aa: ASSFSTGSPSQY
v_call: TRBV9; d_call: TRBD2; cdr3_aa: ASSVASGEDTQY
v_call: TRBV10-2; d_call: NA; cdr3_aa: ASTEGGPDGYT
v_call: TRBV13; d_call: NA; cdr3_aa: ASSSGGRGRVYEQY
v_call: TRBV2; d_call: NA; cdr3_aa: ASSPGRGGYEQY
v_call: TRBV4-3; d_call: NA; cdr3_aa: ASSQDQGGQPQH
v_call: TRBV7-2; d_call: TRBD2; cdr3_aa: ASSPLGGGTRDTQY
v_call: TRBV5-4; d_call: TRBD1; cdr3_aa: ASSLPTGSQY
v_call: TRBV6-5; d_call: NA; cdr3_aa: ASRPGHGWEETQY
v_call: TRBV6-6; d_call: NA; cdr3_aa: ASSYVGNSPLH
v_call: TRBV7-6; d_call: TRBD1; cdr3_aa: ASSLDLAQGYNEQF
v_call: TRBV5-6; d_call: NA; cdr3_aa: ASSLWDTQETQY
v_call: TRBV7-9; d_call: TRBD1; cdr3_aa: ASSLGTGGHYGYT
v_call: TRBV7-2; d_call: TRBD2; cdr3_aa: ASSPRLAGGLEQF
v_call: TRBV6-6; d_call: NA; cdr3_aa: ASSLVGGGPTYEQY
v_call: TRBV10-2; d_call: NA; cdr3_aa: ASSGGANTGELF
v_call: TRBV28; d_call: NA; cdr3_aa: ASSGTGTNYGYT
v_call: TRBV6-5; d_call: NA; cdr3_aa: ASSYSLGQNTEAF
v_call: TRBV27; d_call: NA; cdr3_aa: ASSPPWGSEAF
v_call: TRBV4-3; d_call: NA; cdr3_aa: ASSQDSGGAVSYEQY
v_call: TRBV23-1; d_call: TRBD1; cdr3_aa: ASSPLRGNNSPLH
v_call: TRBV5-1; d_call: TRBD1; cdr3_aa: ASTKDRMDSPLH
v_call: TRBV4-2; d_call: TRBD1; cdr3_aa: ASSPGTGVGDTIY
v_call: TRBV7-9; d_call: TRBD1; cdr3_aa: ASSMDRGRPQPQH
v_call: TRBV19; d_call: NA; cdr3_aa: ASTNQGKAGNTIY
v_call: TRBV10-3; d_call: NA; cdr3_aa: AISEVGGANTEAF
v_call: TRBV29-1; d_call: NA; cdr3_aa: SVVSGPSSYEQY
v_call: TRBV5-1; d_call: TRBD1; cdr3_aa: ASSPTGDNTEAF
v_call: TRBV11-3; d_call: TRBD2; cdr3_aa: ASSSGGGNEQF
v_call: TRBV5-1; d_call: TRBD1; cdr3_aa: ASSSGQGASREQY
v_call: TRBV11-1; d_call: NA; cdr3_aa: ASSRYQEQY
v_call: TRBV4-1; d_call: TRBD1; cdr3_aa: ASRQGTGGIDYEQY
v_call: TRBV5-5; d_call: NA; cdr3_aa: ASSFGVTDYGYT